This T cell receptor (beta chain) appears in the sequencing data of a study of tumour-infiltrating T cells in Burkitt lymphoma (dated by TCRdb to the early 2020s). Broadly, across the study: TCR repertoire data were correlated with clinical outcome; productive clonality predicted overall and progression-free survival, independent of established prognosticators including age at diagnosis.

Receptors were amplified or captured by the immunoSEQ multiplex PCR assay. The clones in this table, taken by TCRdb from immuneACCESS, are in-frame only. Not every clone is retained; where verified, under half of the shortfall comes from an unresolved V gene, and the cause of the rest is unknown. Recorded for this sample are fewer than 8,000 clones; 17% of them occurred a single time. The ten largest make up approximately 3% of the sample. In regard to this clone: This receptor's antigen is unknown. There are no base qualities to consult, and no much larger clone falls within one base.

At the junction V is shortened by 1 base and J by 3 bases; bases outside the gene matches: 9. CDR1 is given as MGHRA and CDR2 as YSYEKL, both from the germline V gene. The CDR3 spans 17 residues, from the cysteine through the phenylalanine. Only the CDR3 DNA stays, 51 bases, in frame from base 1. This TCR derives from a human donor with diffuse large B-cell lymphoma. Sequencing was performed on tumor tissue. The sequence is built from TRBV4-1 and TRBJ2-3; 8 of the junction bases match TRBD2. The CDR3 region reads CASSQVISGTLTDTQYF. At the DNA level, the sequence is TGCGCCAGCAGCCAAGTCATTAGCGGGACTCTTACAGATACGCAGTATTTT.